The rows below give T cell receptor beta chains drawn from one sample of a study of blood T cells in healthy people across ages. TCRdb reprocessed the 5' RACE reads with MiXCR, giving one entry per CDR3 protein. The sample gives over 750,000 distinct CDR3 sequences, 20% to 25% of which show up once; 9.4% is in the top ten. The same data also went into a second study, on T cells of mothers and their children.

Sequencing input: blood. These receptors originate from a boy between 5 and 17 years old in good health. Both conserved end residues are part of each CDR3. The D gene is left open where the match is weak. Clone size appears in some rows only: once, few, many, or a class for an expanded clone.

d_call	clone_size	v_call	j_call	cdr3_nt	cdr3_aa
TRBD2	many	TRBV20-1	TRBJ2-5	TGCAGTGCTAGAGGAGGCGGGGCTAGCGGGAGTCTAGAGACCCAGTACTTC	CSARGGGASGSLETQYF
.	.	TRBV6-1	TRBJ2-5	TGTGCCAGCAGACTATTCACCGCGGGACTCCCGACGGTTTTCTTC	CASRLFTAGLPTVFF
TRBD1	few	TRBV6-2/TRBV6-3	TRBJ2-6	TGTGCCAGCAGTCCGGGACAGCTATACTCTGGGGCCAACGTCCTGACTTTC	CASSPGQLYSGANVLTF
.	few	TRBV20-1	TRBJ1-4	TGCAGTGCTTGGGACGATAATGAAAAACTGTTTTTT	CSAWDDNEKLFF
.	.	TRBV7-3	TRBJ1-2	TGTGCCAGCAGCCGCCTAGGTCGCAATGGCTACACCTTC	CASSRLGRNGYTF
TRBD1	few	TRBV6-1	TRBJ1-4	TGTGCCAGCAGTGACAGACAGGGGGGGACAAGAGAAAAACTGTTTTTT	CASSDRQGGTREKLFF
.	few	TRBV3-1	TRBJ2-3	TGTGCCAGCAGCCGCTTATATAGGACCGGGGGTTCCGCAGATACGCAGTATTTT	CASSRLYRTGGSADTQYF
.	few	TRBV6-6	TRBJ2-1	TGTGCCAGCAGTTACATGGGGGTAGTCGAGCAGTTCTTC	CASSYMGVVEQFF
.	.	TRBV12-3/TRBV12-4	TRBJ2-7	TGTGCCAGCAGCACCGTCATGGGTAGCGACACCTACGAGCAGTACTTT	CASSTVMGSDTYEQYF
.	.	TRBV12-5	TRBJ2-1	TGTGCTAGTGCCCTCCAACTTTACAATGAGCAGTTCTTC	CASALQLYNEQFF
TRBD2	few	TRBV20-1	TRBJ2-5	TGCAGTGCGCGGAGCCCTAGGGAGGGGGAGACCCAGTACTTC	CSARSPREGETQYF
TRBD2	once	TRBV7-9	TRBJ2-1	TGTGCCAGCAGCGCTCCCGGGACTAGCAGGTCCTGGACTCAGTTCTTC	CASSAPGTSRSWTQFF
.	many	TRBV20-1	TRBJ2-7	TGCAGTGCGCGCGCTAGCGCCGACTACGAGCAGTACTTC	CSARASADYEQYF
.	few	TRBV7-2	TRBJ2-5	TGTGCCAGCAGCTTAGCGGGCTTTGAAGAAGAGACCCAGTACTTC	CASSLAGFEEETQYF
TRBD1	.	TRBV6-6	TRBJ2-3	TGTGCCAGCAGGCTGCAGGGGGCGCGCTCAGATACGCAGTATTTT	CASRLQGARSDTQYF
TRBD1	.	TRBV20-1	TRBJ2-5	TGCAGTGCTAGGGGACAGGGGTTCTGGATTGGGGAAGAGACCCAGTACTTC	CSARGQGFWIGEETQYF
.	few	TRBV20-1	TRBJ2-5	TGCAGTGCGTACTCCGGGACTGGGGGCGAGACCCAGTACTTC	CSAYSGTGGETQYF
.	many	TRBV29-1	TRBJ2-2	TGCAGCGTTGCGGGGAACACCGGGGAGCTGTTTTTT	CSVAGNTGELFF
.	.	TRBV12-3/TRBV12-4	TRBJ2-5	TGTGCCAGCAGTTTGGAGACAGGCCCCAGCCAAGAGACCCAGTACTTC	CASSLETGPSQETQYF
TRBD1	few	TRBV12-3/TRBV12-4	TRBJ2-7	TGTGCCAGCAGCCCGGGACAGATCCCCTACGAGCAGTACTTC	CASSPGQIPYEQYF
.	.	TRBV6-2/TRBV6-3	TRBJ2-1	TGTGCCAGCACTTCGACACGTACCTACAATGAGCAGTTCTTC	CASTSTRTYNEQFF
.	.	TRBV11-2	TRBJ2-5	TGTGCCAGCAGCTTAGATAACAGGGAGGAGACCCAGTACTTC	CASSLDNREETQYF
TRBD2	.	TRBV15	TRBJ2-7	TGTGCCACCAGTTTTCGACTAGCTGACAACGAGCAGTACTTC	CATSFRLADNEQYF
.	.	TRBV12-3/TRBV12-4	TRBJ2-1	TGTGCCAGCAGTTTGGGCAGGAGGGGTGAGCAGTTCTTC	CASSLGRRGEQFF
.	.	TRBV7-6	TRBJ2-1	TGTGCCAGCAGCCTCGGGGAAGACAATGAGCAGTTCTTC	CASSLGEDNEQFF